A single T cell receptor (beta chain) is shown here with its context. Its antigen remains unknown. Trimming removed 2 bases from V and 5 bases from J, with 6 bases in between. Germline lookup yields CDR1 MNHEY and CDR2 SVGEGT. This CDR3 spans 12 amino acids. The sample belongs to a study of blood T cells in healthy people across ages. For the second PCR, which ran for 7 to 11 cycles, a sample-barcoded 5' primer and a J-beta primer mix were used. Researchers report that each sample yielded at least 2.5 million CDR3-containing paired-end reads. TCRdb analysed the 5' RACE reads with MiXCR anew, one entry per CDR3 protein. The sample lists about 2 million distinct CDR3 sequences, 49% occurring once. Study-wide points: Getting older went along with TCR beta diversity per million T cells dropping roughly linearly.

Russia was home to the donors, healthy Caucasian individuals aged about 6 to 90. The chain recombines TRBV6-2 or TRBV6-3 with TRBJ2-5; D assignment may be TRBD1 or TRBD2 (5 bases each). This sequence was found in a woman aged 40 to 50 in good health. The sample was blood. The CDR3 nucleotides are TGTGCCAGCAGTTACAGGGACGAGACCCAGTACTTC. This sequence encodes CASSYRDETQYF.